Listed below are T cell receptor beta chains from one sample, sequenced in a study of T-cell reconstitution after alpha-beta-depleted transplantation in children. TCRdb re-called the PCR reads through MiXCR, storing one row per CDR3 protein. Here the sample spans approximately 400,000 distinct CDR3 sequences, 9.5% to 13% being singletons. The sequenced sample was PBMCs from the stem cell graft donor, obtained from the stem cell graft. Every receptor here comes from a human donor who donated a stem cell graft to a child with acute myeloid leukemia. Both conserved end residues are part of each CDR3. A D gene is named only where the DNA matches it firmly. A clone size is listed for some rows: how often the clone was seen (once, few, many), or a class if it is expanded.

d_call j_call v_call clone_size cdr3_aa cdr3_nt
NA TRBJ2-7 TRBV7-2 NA CASSPGTHISYEQYF TGTGCCAGCAGCCCCGGGACACACATTTCCTACGAGCAGTACTTC
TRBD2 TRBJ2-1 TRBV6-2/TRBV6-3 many CASRTAGGFYNEQFF TGTGCCAGCAGGACAGCGGGGGGGTTCTACAATGAGCAGTTCTTC
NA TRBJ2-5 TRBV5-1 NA CASSLADPGGTQYF TGCGCCAGCAGCTTGGCGGACCCGGGTGGGACCCAGTACTTC
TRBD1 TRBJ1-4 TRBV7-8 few CASSNVRDRGEKLFF TGTGCCAGCAGCAACGTCCGGGACAGAGGGGAAAAACTGTTTTTT
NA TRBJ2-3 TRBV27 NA CASTQRAGATDTQYF TGTGCCAGCACCCAGCGCGCGGGGGCCACAGATACGCAGTATTTT
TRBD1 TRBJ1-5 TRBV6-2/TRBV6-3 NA CASSQPTGGFQPQHF TGTGCCAGCAGCCAGCCGACAGGGGGCTTTCAGCCCCAGCATTTT
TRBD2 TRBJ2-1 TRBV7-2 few CASSLVAGGVHNEQFF TGTGCCAGCAGCTTAGTTGCGGGGGGGGTCCACAATGAGCAGTTCTTC
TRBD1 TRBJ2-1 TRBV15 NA CATSRDRTGGSSEQFF TGTGCCACCAGCAGAGATCGGACAGGGGGGTCGTCTGAGCAGTTCTTC
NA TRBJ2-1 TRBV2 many CASLLSGVSYNEQFF TGTGCCAGCCTACTGTCGGGAGTATCCTACAATGAGCAGTTCTTC
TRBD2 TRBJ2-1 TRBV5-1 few CASSLTSGGSNEQFF TGCGCCAGCAGCCTTACTAGCGGGGGCTCCAATGAGCAGTTCTTC
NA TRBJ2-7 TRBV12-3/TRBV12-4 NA CASSLGEWGQDTYEQYF TGTGCCAGCAGCTTAGGCGAGTGGGGGCAGGATACCTACGAGCAGTACTTC
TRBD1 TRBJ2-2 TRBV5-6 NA CASSPDRGRGTGELFF TGTGCCAGCAGCCCTGACAGGGGGCGAGGCACCGGGGAGCTGTTTTTT
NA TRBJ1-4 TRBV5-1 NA CASSLEWPNEKLFF TGCGCCAGCAGCTTGGAGTGGCCTAATGAAAAACTGTTTTTT
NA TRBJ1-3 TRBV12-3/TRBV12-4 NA CASSYLGHGNTIYF TGTGCCAGCAGTTATTTAGGGCACGGAAACACCATATATTTT
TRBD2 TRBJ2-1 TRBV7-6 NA CASSLIAGGEYNEQFF TGTGCCAGCAGCTTAATAGCGGGAGGGGAATACAATGAGCAGTTCTTC
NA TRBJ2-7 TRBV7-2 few CASSPTGHRDYEQYF TGTGCCAGCAGCCCCACGGGACACCGAGATTACGAGCAGTACTTC
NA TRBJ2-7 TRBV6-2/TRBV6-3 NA CASTQAGTQLAHEQYF TGTGCCAGCACCCAGGCCGGGACGCAACTCGCCCACGAGCAGTACTTC
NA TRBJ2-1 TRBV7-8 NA CASSLSLTWGEQFF TGTGCCAGCAGCTTAAGTCTAACCTGGGGGGAGCAGTTCTTC
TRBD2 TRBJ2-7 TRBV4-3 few CASSQAAGGEQYF TGCGCCAGCAGCCAAGCTGCGGGAGGTGAGCAGTACTTC
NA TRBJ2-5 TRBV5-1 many CASSSASAQETQYF TGCGCCAGCAGCTCCGCTTCTGCGCAAGAGACCCAGTACTTC
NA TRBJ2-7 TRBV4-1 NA CASSREGWEDEQYF TGCGCCAGCAGCCGAGAAGGGTGGGAGGACGAGCAGTACTTC
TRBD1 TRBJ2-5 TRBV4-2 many CASSQERTGGAETQYF TGTGCCAGCAGCCAAGAAAGAACAGGGGGCGCGGAGACCCAGTACTTC
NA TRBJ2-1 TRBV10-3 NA CAISDWGDEQFF TGTGCCATCAGTGATTGGGGGGATGAGCAGTTCTTC
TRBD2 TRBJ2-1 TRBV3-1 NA CASSQDGSGVFEQFF TGTGCCAGCAGCCAAGATGGTAGCGGGGTTTTTGAGCAGTTCTTC
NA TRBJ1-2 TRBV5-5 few CASSPVSGTGYGYTF TGTGCCAGCAGCCCCGTGAGCGGGACGGGGTATGGCTACACCTTC
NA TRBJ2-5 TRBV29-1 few CSGTPQQETQYF TGCAGCGGGACGCCACAGCAAGAGACCCAGTACTTC
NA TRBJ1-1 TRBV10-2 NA CASSEPAGGVITEAFF TGCGCCAGCAGTGAGCCCGCCGGTGGGGTTATCACTGAAGCTTTCTTT
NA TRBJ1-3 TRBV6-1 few CASSEDGGGGNTIYF TGTGCCAGCAGTGAAGACGGGGGCGGCGGAAACACCATATATTTT
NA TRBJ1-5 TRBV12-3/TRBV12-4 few CASTTYSGGSQPQHF TGTGCCAGCACTACATACAGCGGGGGAAGCCAGCCCCAGCATTTT
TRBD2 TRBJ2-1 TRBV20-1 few CSVEPGLAGNEQFF TGCAGTGTTGAGCCGGGACTAGCGGGAAATGAGCAGTTCTTC
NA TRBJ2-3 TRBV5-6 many CASSRTLADTQYF TGTGCCAGCAGCCGGACATTGGCAGATACGCAGTATTTT
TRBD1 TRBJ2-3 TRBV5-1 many CASSSGRDREADTQYF TGCGCCAGCAGCTCTGGTCGGGACAGGGAGGCAGATACGCAGTATTTT
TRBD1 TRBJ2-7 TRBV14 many CASSQWTGPYEQYF TGTGCCAGCAGCCAGTGGACAGGGCCCTACGAGCAGTACTTC
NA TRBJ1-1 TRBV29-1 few CSVSGVPFENTEAFF TGCAGCGTATCTGGGGTCCCCTTCGAGAACACTGAAGCTTTCTTT
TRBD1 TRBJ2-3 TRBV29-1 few CSVAGTGVTDTQYF TGCAGCGTAGCCGGGACAGGGGTCACAGATACGCAGTATTTT
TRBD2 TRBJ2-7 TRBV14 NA CASNRAGTSGSGPFSYEQYF TGTGCCAGCAACCGGGCCGGGACTAGCGGGAGTGGTCCTTTCTCCTACGAGCAGTACTTC
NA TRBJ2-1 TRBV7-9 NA CASSPTGYTYNEQFF TGTGCCAGCAGCCCTACAGGGTACACCTACAATGAGCAGTTCTTC
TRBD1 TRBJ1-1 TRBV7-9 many CASSPPGQGGTEAFF TGTGCCAGCAGCCCTCCGGGACAGGGTGGAACTGAAGCTTTCTTT
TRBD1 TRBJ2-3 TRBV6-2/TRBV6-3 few CASSPWTGATDTQYF TGTGCCAGCAGCCCGTGGACAGGGGCAACAGATACGCAGTATTTT
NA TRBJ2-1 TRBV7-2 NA CASSLRGRGPDEQFF TGTGCCAGCAGCTTACGAGGGCGAGGGCCCGATGAGCAGTTCTTC
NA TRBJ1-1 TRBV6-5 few CASSYSRSNTEAFF TGTGCCAGCAGTTACAGCCGGTCGAACACTGAAGCTTTCTTT
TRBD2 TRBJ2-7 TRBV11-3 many CASSSLAGGGAYEQYF TGTGCCAGCAGCTCACTAGCGGGCGGAGGAGCCTACGAGCAGTACTTC
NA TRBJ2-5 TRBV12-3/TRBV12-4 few CASSLPETGRQETQYF TGTGCCAGCAGTTTACCCGAGACAGGGAGGCAAGAGACCCAGTACTTC
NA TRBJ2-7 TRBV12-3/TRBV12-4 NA CASSLATTYEQYF TGTGCCAGCAGTTTAGCGACCACCTACGAGCAGTACTTC
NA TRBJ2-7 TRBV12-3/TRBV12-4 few CASSSRGSYEQYF TGTGCCAGCAGTTCCAGGGGATCCTACGAGCAGTACTTC
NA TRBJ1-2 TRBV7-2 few CASSLGGHSGGYTF TGTGCCAGCAGCTTAGGGGGTCATTCCGGCGGCTACACCTTC
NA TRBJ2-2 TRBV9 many CASSGYSGTPNTGELFF TGTGCCAGCAGCGGCTATTCTGGGACACCGAACACCGGGGAGCTGTTTTTT
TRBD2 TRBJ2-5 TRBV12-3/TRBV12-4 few CASSLEEGAAGGQETQYF TGTGCCAGCAGTTTAGAGGAGGGGGCAGCGGGGGGTCAAGAGACCCAGTACTTC
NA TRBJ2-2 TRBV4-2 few CASSQDGLTGELFF TGTGCCAGCAGCCAAGACGGCCTTACCGGGGAGCTGTTTTTT
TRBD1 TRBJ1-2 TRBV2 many CASSEDDRGGYGYTF TGTGCCAGCAGTGAAGATGACAGGGGAGGATATGGCTACACCTTC
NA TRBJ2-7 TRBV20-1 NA CSARGREGYEQYF TGCAGTGCTAGGGGCAGGGAAGGGTACGAGCAGTACTTC
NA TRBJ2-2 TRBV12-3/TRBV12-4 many CASSKSGQNTGELFF TGTGCCAGCAGCAAATCGGGACAGAACACCGGGGAGCTGTTTTTT
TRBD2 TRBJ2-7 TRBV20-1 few CSASEVLAGLAGGYTLHEQYF TGCAGTGCTAGTGAAGTACTCGCCGGACTAGCGGGAGGTTATACCCTCCACGAGCAGTACTTC
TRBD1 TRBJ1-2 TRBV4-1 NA CASSPTPGQDYGYTF TGCGCCAGCAGCCCGACCCCGGGACAGGATTATGGCTACACCTTC
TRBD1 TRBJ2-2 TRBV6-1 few CASSPRQGRNTGELFF TGTGCCAGCAGTCCTAGACAGGGCCGGAACACCGGGGAGCTGTTTTTT
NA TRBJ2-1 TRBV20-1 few CSVIPSYNEQFF TGCAGTGTGATCCCCTCCTACAATGAGCAGTTCTTC
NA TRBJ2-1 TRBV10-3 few CAISVPARSGYNEQFF TGTGCCATCAGTGTTCCGGCTCGTAGCGGTTACAATGAGCAGTTCTTC